This T cell receptor (beta chain) was found in a study of blood T cell repertoires in COVID-19. The cohort comprised adults aged 18 to 89 years residing in 20 to 30 US areas. Cohorts were based on clinical histories the participants reported. Recovered Cohort 3 donors showed two negative PCRs, clearance, or symptom resolution. Original handling: Amplification from reference gene primers served as the basis for estimated nucleated cell counts. TCRdb's table, derived via immunoSEQ multiplex PCR, lists solely in-frame clones and lacks some. V and J calls and clone size follow that table, whereas D and trimming were derived from the DNA. The data show some 130,000 clones, with 78% seen just once and approximately 6% held by the top ten. This clone was observed a handful of times. The germline V gene encodes CDR1 MNHEY and CDR2 SVGAGI. This CDR3 is 15 amino acids long. Unmatched junction bases numbered 6, after V lost 8 bases and J lost 0 bases.

Sequenced: PBMCs or T cells enriched from blood (not recorded which). This TCR derives from a woman in her forties or fifties who had recovered from COVID-19. The chain carries TRBV6-5 and TRBJ1-3; 8 bases align to TRBD1. This chain's CDR3 is CASGMDRDSGNTIYF. In DNA form, the CDR3 reads TGTGCCAGCGGGATGGACAGGGACTCTGGAAACACCATATATTTT.